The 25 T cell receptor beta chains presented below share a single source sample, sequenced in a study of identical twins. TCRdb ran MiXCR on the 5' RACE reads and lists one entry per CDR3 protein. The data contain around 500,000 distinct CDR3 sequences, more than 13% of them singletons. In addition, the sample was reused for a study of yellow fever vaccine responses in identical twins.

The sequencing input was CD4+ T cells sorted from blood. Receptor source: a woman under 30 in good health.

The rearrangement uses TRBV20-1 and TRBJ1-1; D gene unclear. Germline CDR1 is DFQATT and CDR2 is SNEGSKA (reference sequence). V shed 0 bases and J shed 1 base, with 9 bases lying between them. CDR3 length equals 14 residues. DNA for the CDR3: TGCAGTGCTAGAGAAGAGGAAAAGAACACTGAAGCTTTCTTT. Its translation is CSAREEEKNTEAFF.

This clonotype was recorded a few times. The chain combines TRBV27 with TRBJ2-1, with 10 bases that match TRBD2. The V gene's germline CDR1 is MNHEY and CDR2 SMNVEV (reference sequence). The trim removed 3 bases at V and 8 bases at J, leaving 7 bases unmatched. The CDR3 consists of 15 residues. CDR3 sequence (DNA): TGTGCCAGCAGTTTTCCGGGACTAGCGTTCCATGAGCAGTTCTTC. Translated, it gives CASSFPGLAFHEQFF.

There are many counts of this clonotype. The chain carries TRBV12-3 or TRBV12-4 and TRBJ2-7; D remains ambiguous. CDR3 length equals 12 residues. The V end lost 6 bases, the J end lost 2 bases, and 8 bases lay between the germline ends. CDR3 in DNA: TGTGCCAGCAGAGGGATGACCTACGAGCAGTACTTC. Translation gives CASRGMTYEQYF.

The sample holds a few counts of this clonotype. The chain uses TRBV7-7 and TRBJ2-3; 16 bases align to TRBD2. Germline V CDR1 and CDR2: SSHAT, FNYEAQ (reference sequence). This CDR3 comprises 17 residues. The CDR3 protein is CASKITGTSGREDTQYF. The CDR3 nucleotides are TGTGCTTCTAAGATCACCGGGACTAGCGGGAGGGAAGATACGCAGTATTTT.

In nucleotides, the CDR3 is TGTGCCTGGAGACCTCCGGGACAGGGGGATTACGAGCAGTACTTC. This encodes CAWRPPGQGDYEQYF. The rearrangement uses TRBV30 and TRBJ2-7; TRBD1 matches 11 bases. The trim removed 3 bases at V and 4 bases at J, leaving 8 bases unmatched. CDR1 and CDR2 (germline): GTSNPN, SVGIG (reference sequence). This CDR3 region has 15 residues.

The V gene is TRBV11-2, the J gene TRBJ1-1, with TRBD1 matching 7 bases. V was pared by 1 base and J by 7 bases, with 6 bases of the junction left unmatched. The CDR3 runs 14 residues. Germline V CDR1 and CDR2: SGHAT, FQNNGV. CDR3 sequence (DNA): TGTGCCAGCAGCTTAGGGACAGGTATGAATGAAGCTTTCTTT. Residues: CASSLGTGMNEAFF.

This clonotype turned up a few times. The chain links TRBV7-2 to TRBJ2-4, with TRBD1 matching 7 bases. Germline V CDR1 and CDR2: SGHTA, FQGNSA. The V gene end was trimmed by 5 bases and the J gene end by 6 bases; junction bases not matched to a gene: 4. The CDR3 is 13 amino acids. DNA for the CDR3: TGTGCCAGCAGCCAGAACAGGGGAAACATTCAGTACTTC. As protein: CASSQNRGNIQYF.

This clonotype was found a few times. The CDR3: CASSLSSGRHEQYF. As DNA, the CDR3 is TGTGCCAGCAGTTTGTCTAGCGGGAGACACGAGCAGTACTTC. The rearrangement uses TRBV6-2 or TRBV6-3 and TRBJ2-7, with TRBD2 matching over 10 bases. This CDR3 has 14 residues. Germline CDR1 reads MNHEY; CDR2 reads SVGEGT. V gave up 4 bases and J gave up 5 bases; unmatched junction bases: 5.

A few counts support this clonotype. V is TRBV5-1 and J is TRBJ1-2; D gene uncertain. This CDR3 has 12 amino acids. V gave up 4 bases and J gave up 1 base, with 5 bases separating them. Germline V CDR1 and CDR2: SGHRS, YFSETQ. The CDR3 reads CASSNNNYGYTF. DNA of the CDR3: TGCGCCAGCAGCAACAATAACTATGGCTACACCTTC.

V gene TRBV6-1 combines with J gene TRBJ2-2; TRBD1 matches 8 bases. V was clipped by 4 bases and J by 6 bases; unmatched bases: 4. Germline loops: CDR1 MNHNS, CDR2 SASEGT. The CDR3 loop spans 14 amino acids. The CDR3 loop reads CASSVGQGAGELFF. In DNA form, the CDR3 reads TGTGCCAGCAGTGTTGGACAGGGTGCCGGGGAGCTGTTTTTT.

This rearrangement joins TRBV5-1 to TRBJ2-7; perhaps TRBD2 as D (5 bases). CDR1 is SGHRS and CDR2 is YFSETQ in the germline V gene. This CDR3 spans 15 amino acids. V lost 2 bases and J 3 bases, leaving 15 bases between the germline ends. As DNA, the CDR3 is TGCGCCAGCAGCTTTGGAGGACCTGACCTCTACGAGCAGTACTTC. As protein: CASSFGGPDLYEQYF.

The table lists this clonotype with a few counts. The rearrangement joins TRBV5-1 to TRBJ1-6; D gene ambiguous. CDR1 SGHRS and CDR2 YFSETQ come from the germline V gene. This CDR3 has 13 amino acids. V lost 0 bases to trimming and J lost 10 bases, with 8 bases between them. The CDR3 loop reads CASSLAGLSPLHF. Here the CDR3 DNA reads TGCGCCAGCAGCTTGGCCGGGTTGTCACCCCTCCACTTT.

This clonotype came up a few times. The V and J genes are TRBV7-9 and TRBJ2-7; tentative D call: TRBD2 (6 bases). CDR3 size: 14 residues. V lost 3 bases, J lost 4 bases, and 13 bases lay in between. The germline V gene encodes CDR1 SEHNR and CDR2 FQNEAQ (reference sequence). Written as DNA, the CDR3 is TGTGCCAGCAGCTTGGGACTTACTTTATACGAGCAGTACTTC. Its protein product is CASSLGLTLYEQYF. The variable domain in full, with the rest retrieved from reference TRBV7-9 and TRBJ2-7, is DTGVSQNPRHKITKRGQNVTFRCDPISEHNRLYWYRQTLGQGPEFLTYFQNEAQLEKSRLLSDRFSAERPKGSFSTLEIQRTEQGDSAMYLCASSLGLTLYEQYFGPGTRLTVT.

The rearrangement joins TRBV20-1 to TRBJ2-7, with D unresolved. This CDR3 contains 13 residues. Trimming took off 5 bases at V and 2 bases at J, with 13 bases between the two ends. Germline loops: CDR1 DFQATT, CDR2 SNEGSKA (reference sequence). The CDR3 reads CSARFIVAYEQYF. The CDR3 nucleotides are TGCAGTGCTCGCTTTATTGTTGCCTACGAGCAGTACTTC.

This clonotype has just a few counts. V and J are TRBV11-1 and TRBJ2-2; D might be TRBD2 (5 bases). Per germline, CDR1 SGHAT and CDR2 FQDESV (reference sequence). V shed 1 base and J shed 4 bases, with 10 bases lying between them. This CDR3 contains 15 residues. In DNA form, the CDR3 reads TGTGCCAGCAGCTTAGTCGAGGGATCCACCGGGGAGCTGTTTTTT. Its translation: CASSLVEGSTGELFF. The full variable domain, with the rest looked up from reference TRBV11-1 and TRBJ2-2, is EAEVAQSPRYKITEKSQAVAFWCDPISGHATLYWYRQILGQGPELLVQFQDESVVDDSQLPKDRFSAERLKGVDSTLKIQPAELGDSAMYLCASSLVEGSTGELFFGEGSRLTVL.

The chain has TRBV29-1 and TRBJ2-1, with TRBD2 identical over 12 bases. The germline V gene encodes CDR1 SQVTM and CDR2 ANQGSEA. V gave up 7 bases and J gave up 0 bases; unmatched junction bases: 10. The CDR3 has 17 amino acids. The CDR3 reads CSARGPSGRASYNEQFF. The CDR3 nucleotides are TGCAGCGCCCGAGGGCCTAGCGGGAGGGCCTCCTACAATGAGCAGTTCTTC.

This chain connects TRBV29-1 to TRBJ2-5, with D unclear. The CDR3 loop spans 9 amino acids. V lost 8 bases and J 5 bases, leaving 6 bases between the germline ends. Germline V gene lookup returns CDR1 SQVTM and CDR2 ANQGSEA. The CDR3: CSTGETQYF. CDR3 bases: TGCAGCACGGGTGAGACCCAGTACTTC.

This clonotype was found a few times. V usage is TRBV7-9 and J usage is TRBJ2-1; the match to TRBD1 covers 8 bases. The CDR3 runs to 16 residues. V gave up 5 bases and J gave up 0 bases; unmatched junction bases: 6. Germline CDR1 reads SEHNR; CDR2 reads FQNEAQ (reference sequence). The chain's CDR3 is CASSPDRGNSYNEQFF. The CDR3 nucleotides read TGTGCCAGCAGCCCCGACAGGGGAAACTCCTACAATGAGCAGTTCTTC.

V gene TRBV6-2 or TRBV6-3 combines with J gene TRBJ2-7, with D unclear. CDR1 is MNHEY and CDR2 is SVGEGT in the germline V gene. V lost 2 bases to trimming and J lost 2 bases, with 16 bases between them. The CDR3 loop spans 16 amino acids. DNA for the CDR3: TGTGCCAGCAGTTACCCCCTCGCCAGCCAAACCTACGAGCAGTACTTC. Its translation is CASSYPLASQTYEQYF.

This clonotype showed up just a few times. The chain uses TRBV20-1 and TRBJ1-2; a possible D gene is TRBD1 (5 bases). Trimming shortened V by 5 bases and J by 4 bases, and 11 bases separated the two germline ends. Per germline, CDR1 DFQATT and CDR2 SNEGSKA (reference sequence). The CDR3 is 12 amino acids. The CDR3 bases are TGCAGTGCTGAGTGGGGCTCCTATGGCTACACCTTC. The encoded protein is CSAEWGSYGYTF.

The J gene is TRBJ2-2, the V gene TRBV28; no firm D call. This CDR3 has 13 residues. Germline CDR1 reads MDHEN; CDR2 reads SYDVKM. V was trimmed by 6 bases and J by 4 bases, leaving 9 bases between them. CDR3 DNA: TGTGCCAGCAGCGAGCATAGCACCGGGGAGCTGTTTTTT. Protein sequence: CASSEHSTGELFF.

The CDR3 nucleotides read TGTGCCAGCAGTCTCCGGACTAGCGGGAAGAGAGAGACCCAGTACTTC. Translating gives CASSLRTSGKRETQYF. The rearrangement joins TRBV12-3 or TRBV12-4 to TRBJ2-5, with TRBD2 matching 12 bases. The CDR3 has 16 amino acids. V gave up 5 bases and J gave up 4 bases; unmatched junction bases: 8.

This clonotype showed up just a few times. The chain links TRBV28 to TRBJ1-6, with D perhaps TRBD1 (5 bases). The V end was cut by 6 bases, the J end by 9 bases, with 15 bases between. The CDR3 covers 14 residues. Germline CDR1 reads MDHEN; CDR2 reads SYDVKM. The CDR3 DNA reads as TGTGCCAGCAGCGGACATACAGAAGGTTCACCCCTCCACTTT. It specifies CASSGHTEGSPLHF.

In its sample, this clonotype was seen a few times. The CDR3 DNA sequence: TGTGCCAGCAGTTATTCCGGGACGAATAATTCACCCCTCCACTTT. Its protein is CASSYSGTNNSPLHF. The V call is TRBV6-5, the J call TRBJ1-6; TRBD1 might be the D (5 bases). This CDR3 has 15 residues. V was cut by 3 bases and J by 5 bases, with 11 bases left in between. Looked up from germline, CDR1 is MNHEY and CDR2 is SVGAGI.

For the CDR3, the DNA is TGCAGCGTTGCCAGGGATGGTGGAAACACCATATATTTT. Its protein is CSVARDGGNTIYF. The genes are TRBV29-1 and TRBJ1-3; the D gene is possibly TRBD1 (5 bases). Germline lookup yields CDR1 SQVTM and CDR2 ANQGSEA. Between the trimmed V and J ends, which lost 4 bases and 3 bases, there was a span of 10 bases. CDR3 length: 13 amino acids.